The 25 T cell receptor beta chains given below trace back to one sample, sequenced in a study of blood T cell repertoires in COVID-19. The repertoire was sequenced with immunoSEQ multiplex PCR; TCRdb's copy has only in-frame clones and lacks some. The sample contains around 120,000 clones, around four fifths of which appear only once. The material sequenced was peripheral blood. These receptors were obtained from a man older than 75 with active or convalescent COVID-19.

The chain combines TRBV11-2 with TRBJ2-3; D is unclear. The V gene's germline CDR1 is SGHAT and CDR2 FQNNGV. Trimming stripped 5 bases from V and 6 bases from J, with 15 bases between. The CDR3 spans 14 residues. Here the CDR3 reads CASSRIDAPDTQYF. The CDR3 DNA sequence: TGTGCCAGCAGCCGAATTGATGCGCCCGATACGCAGTATTTT.

The chain joins TRBV9 to TRBJ1-2; possible D gene TRBD1, 5 bases. The germline V and J ends were trimmed by 0 bases and 4 bases, with 10 bases remaining between them. Germline CDR1 and CDR2: SGDLS and YYNGEE. This CDR3 is 14 amino acids long. CDR3 region: CASSVVPQGYGYTF. CDR3 coding DNA: TGTGCCAGCAGCGTAGTTCCGCAGGGCTATGGCTACACCTTC.

The chain joins TRBV7-3 to TRBJ2-7; no clear D gene. Trimming shortened V by 2 bases and J by 1 base, and 21 bases separated the two germline ends. The germline CDR1 and CDR2 sequences are SGHTA and FQGTGA. The CDR3 runs to 18 residues. Here the CDR3 reads CASSLGFLRPLRSYEQYF. The DNA of the CDR3 is TGTGCCAGCAGCTTAGGTTTCCTCAGACCGCTGCGGTCCTACGAGCAGTACTTC.

The CDR3, as DNA: TGTGCCAGCAGCCAAGCCCTGGGACTAGCAGGCGCAGATACGCAGTATTTT. Protein product: CASSQALGLAGADTQYF. V and J are TRBV4-2 and TRBJ2-3; 9 positions match TRBD2. The CDR3 has 17 amino acids. With 1 base clipped from V and 4 bases from J, the junction kept 9 bases outside the gene matches. Germline CDR1 LGHNA, CDR2 YNFKEQ.

The chain recombines TRBV29-1 with TRBJ2-2, with 7 bases identical to TRBD1. J was trimmed by 2 bases and V by 1 base; bases with no gene match: 1. Germline CDR1 is SQVTM and CDR2 is ANQGSEA. The CDR3 extends over 14 amino acids. CDR3 nucleotide sequence: TGCAGCGTTGAAGGACAGGGAAACACCGGGGAGCTGTTTTTT. Amino acid sequence: CSVEGQGNTGELFF.

This clone was detected only once. CDR3 in amino acids: CASSLGPKNIQYF. CDR3 nucleotide sequence: TGTGCCAGCAGTTTAGGGCCGAAAAACATTCAGTACTTC. The gene calls are TRBV12-3 or TRBV12-4 and TRBJ2-4; D uncertain. V was pared by 1 base and J by 4 bases, with 5 bases between. The CDR3 is 13 residues long.

Concerning this clone: Other DNA sequences in this specimen translate into the identical CDR3. V usage is TRBV2 and J usage is TRBJ1-2, with D perhaps TRBD1 (6 bases). Trimming took off 6 bases at V and 3 bases at J, with 8 bases between the two ends. CDR3 length equals 12 residues. CDR1 is SNHLY and CDR2 is FYNNEI in the germline V gene. This CDR3 is CASRRTDYGYTF. CDR3 sequence (DNA): TGTGCCAGCAGGCGGACAGACTATGGCTACACCTTC.

The chain employs TRBV24-1 and TRBJ2-2; D is ambiguous. There are 15 residues in the CDR3. Per the germline V gene, CDR1 is KGHDR and CDR2 is SFDVKD. With 0 bases removed from V and 1 base from J, the gap between germline ends came to 5 bases. CDR3 protein: CATSDLVRNTGELFF. The CDR3 DNA follows: TGTGCCACCAGTGATTTGGTCAGGAACACCGGGGAGCTGTTTTTT.

This clone was observed a handful of times. The chain links TRBV18 to TRBJ1-1; D is unclear. CDR1 and CDR2 (germline): KGHSH, LQKENI. Trimming stripped 2 bases from V and 2 bases from J, with 9 bases between. CDR3 length equals 14 residues. The CDR3: CASSPSELNTEAFF. The CDR3, as DNA: TGTGCCAGCTCACCATCCGAGTTAAACACTGAAGCTTTCTTT.

The chain links TRBV6-2 or TRBV6-3 to TRBJ2-5; no firm D call. There are 15 residues in the CDR3. V lost 6 bases and J lost 2, with 16 bases in between. Germline lookup yields CDR1 MNHEY and CDR2 SVGEGT. CDR3 DNA: TGTGCCAGCAGCCCTTACGGTACAGTACAAGAGACCCAGTACTTC. This sequence encodes CASSPYGTVQETQYF.

This chain connects TRBV4-2 to TRBJ2-2; maybe TRBD2 (5 bases). V was clipped by 3 bases and J by 5 bases, with 16 bases between them. There are 16 residues in the CDR3. The germline V gene has CDR1 LGHNA and CDR2 YNFKEQ. The CDR3 region is CASSQPGSQTTGELFF. CDR3 sequence (DNA): TGTGCCAGCAGCCAGCCGGGATCACAAACTACCGGGGAGCTGTTTTTT.

J is TRBJ2-1 and V is TRBV28; 9 bases are a match to TRBD2. The germline gives CDR1 MDHEN, CDR2 SYDVKM. The junction had 6 bases not matched to a gene; V was cut back by 3 bases and J by 9 bases. CDR3 length: 14 residues. CDR3 nucleotide sequence: TGTGCCAGCAGTTTCCAGGGACTAGCAGGTGAGCAGTTCTTC. Its protein is CASSFQGLAGEQFF.

The rearrangement uses TRBV7-2 and TRBJ2-7; 8 positions match TRBD1. This CDR3 is 14 amino acids long. Trimming at V came to 6 bases and at J to 2 bases, leaving 6 bases not matched to a gene. CDR1 and CDR2 from the germline V gene are SGHTA and FQGNSA. The CDR3 DNA follows: TGTGCCAGCAGAGGCCGGGACAGGCCCTACGAGCAGTACTTC. Translation: CASRGRDRPYEQYF.

The chain combines TRBV10-3 with TRBJ1-2; TRBD1 matches 11 bases. V was pared by 7 bases and J by 8 bases, with 9 bases of the junction left unmatched. The germline CDR1 and CDR2 sequences are ENHRY and SYGVKD. CDR3 length: 14 residues. CDR3 protein: CAITERDRGIGYTF. In nucleotides, the CDR3 is TGTGCCATCACCGAGCGGGACAGGGGGATCGGCTACACCTTC.

The genes are TRBV4-3 and TRBJ1-1; 7 bases line up with TRBD1. This CDR3 is 13 amino acids long. The J segment lost 1 base and the V segment lost 8 bases, leaving 4 bases of the junction unmatched. Germline V gene lookup returns CDR1 LGHNA and CDR2 YSLEER. CDR3 nucleotide sequence: TGCGCCAGCCAGGGACAGACGAACACTGAAGCTTTCTTT. Encoded protein: CASQGQTNTEAFF.

Worth noting for this clone: At one boundary the junction diverges from the germline segment, which might be a read error. The chain links TRBV5-1 to TRBJ2-7, with D maybe TRBD2 (5 bases). This CDR3 comprises 12 residues. Germline-derived CDR1 and CDR2 are SGHRS and YFSETQ. CDR3 residues: CASSLSGYGQYF. The CDR3 DNA is TGCGCCAGCAGCTTGAGCGGTTACGGGCAGTACTTC.

V is TRBV7-2 and J is TRBJ2-7; 7 nucleotides agree with TRBD1. CDR3 length equals 15 residues. Germline V CDR1 and CDR2: SGHTA, FQGNSA. The ends lost 0 bases at V and 2 bases at J; junction bases unmatched: 4. CDR3 sequence (DNA): TGTGCCAGCAGCTTAGCTAGGGGACAGACCTACGAGCAGTACTTC. Translated, it gives CASSLARGQTYEQYF.

V gene TRBV19 combines with J gene TRBJ2-7; TRBD1 matches at 9 bases. Trimming at V came to 5 bases and at J to 3 bases, leaving 5 bases not matched to a gene. This CDR3 spans 14 amino acids. The germline V gene has CDR1 LNHDA and CDR2 SQIVND (reference sequence). This CDR3 reads CASSPGQGLYEQYF. The CDR3 nucleotides read TGTGCCAGTAGTCCAGGACAGGGGCTCTACGAGCAGTACTTC.

J is TRBJ2-5 and V is TRBV5-5; 7 bases match TRBD1. From germline, CDR1 is SGHKS and CDR2 YYEKEE (reference sequence). Trimming removed 2 bases from V and 5 bases from J; junction bases left unmatched: 9. The CDR3 loop spans 15 amino acids. Here the CDR3 reads CASSFTGTVIETQYF. DNA of the CDR3: TGTGCCAGCAGCTTCACCGGGACAGTAATCGAGACCCAGTACTTC. Together with reference TRBV5-5 and TRBJ2-5, the CDR3 gives the full variable domain: DAGVTQSPTHLIKTRGQQVTLRCSPISGHKSVSWYQQVLGQGPQFIFQYYEKEERGRGNFPDRFSARQFPNYSSELNVNALLLGDSALYLCASSFTGTVIETQYFGPGTRLLVL.

V is TRBV9 and J is TRBJ2-5, with TRBD2 matching over 13 bases. CDR1 is SGDLS and CDR2 is YYNGEE in the germline V gene. CDR3 size: 17 residues. The ends lost 6 bases at V and 3 bases at J; junction bases unmatched: 11. This CDR3 is CASTLGLAGAGEETQYF. The CDR3 region has the DNA TGTGCCAGCACCCTTGGACTAGCGGGGGCCGGGGAAGAGACCCAGTACTTC.

The gene calls are TRBV24-1 and TRBJ2-7; D may be TRBD1 (6 bases). This CDR3 comprises 12 residues. The germline V and J ends were trimmed by 1 base and 8 bases, with 8 bases remaining between them. Looked up from germline, CDR1 is KGHDR and CDR2 is SFDVKD. The CDR3 DNA reads as TGTGCCACCAGTGATTTCAGGGACAAGCAGTACTTC. It is translated as CATSDFRDKQYF.

V is TRBV5-4 and J is TRBJ2-1; possible D gene TRBD2, 6 bases. There are 14 residues in the CDR3. V lost 4 bases and J 5 bases, leaving 13 bases between the germline ends. Germline V gene data show CDR1 as SGHNT and CDR2 as YYREEE (reference sequence). DNA of the CDR3: TGTGCCAGCAGCCTTAGCGGAGCAAACAATGAGCAGTTCTTC. Translation gives CASSLSGANNEQFF.

The rearrangement joins TRBV5-5 to TRBJ2-5; 15 nucleotides agree with TRBD2. Germline V gives CDR1 SGHKS, CDR2 YYEKEE (reference sequence). V lost 4 bases to trimming and J lost 7 bases; unmatched junction nucleotides: 11. This CDR3 comprises 17 residues. In DNA, the CDR3 is TGTGCCAGCAGCCCGGGGACTAGCGGGGGGCGGGATCGGACCCAGTACTTC. Translated: CASSPGTSGGRDRTQYF.

The chain is built from TRBV5-1 and TRBJ1-3; D is ambiguous. Germline lookup yields CDR1 SGHRS and CDR2 YFSETQ. V lost 4 bases to trimming and J lost 0 bases, with 11 bases between them. The length of the CDR3 is 15 residues. Written as DNA, the CDR3 is TGCGCCAGCAGCCTTGACCGGAGCTCTGGAAACACCATATATTTT. Its translation is CASSLDRSSGNTIYF.

The chain uses TRBV25-1 and TRBJ2-3, with a tentative D call TRBD2 (6 bases). Trimming removed 0 bases from V and 3 bases from J, with 16 bases in between. This CDR3 contains 17 residues. In germline, CDR1 is MGHDK, CDR2 SYGVNS. CDR3 sequence reads: CASSEYRGGPATDTQYF. In DNA form, the CDR3 reads TGTGCCAGCAGTGAATATCGGGGAGGCCCCGCGACAGATACGCAGTATTTT.